This entry concerns a single TCR beta chain. Its antigen is still unknown. This record belongs to a study of shared clonotypes between healthy human individuals. For the study at large: The donors, a couple of women and a few men, were aged 18 to 49. Study results and caveats: The four-donor shared clonotypes exceeded non-shared clonotypes in generation probability, with non-shared ones scoring lower. Shared clonotypes: roughly 4.5% naive CD4, around 3.5% naive CD8, about 2.2% memory CD4, under 0.45% memory CD8. Naive subsets, compared against memory subsets, generally had larger estimated richness values.

Germline V lookup: CDR1 SGHNT, CDR2 YENEEA. This CDR3 has 15 amino acids. V lost 8 bases and J lost 2; bases outside the gene matches: 7. The data were produced by immunoSEQ multiplex PCR, yet TCRdb's version contains in-frame clones alone and is incomplete. The sample has 2 million to 2.5 million clones; more than 85% are singletons. The receptor comes from a man younger than 30 in good health. Some clones in this sample may be carry-over from other donors' samples. The material sequenced was naive CD4+ T cells from PBMCs. Subset indicated: CD45RA+ positively selected. This chain uses TRBV11-3 with TRBJ2-3; 10 positions agree with TRBD1. The CDR3 here is CASGRGQGLTDTQYF. In nucleotides, the CDR3 is TGTGCCAGCGGTCGGGGACAGGGGCTCACAGATACGCAGTATTTT.